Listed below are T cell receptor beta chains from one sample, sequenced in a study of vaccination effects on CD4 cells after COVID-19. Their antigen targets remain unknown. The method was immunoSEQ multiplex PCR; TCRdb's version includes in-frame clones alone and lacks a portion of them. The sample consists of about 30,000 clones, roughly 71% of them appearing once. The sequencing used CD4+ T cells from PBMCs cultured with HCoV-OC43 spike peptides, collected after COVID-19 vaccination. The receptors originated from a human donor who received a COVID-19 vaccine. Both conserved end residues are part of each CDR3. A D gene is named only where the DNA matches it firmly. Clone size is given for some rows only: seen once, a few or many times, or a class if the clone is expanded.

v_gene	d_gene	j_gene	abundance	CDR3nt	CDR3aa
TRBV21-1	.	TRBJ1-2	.	TGTGCCAGCAGCAAGGGCACATCTAACTATGGCTACACCTTC	CASSKGTSNYGYTF
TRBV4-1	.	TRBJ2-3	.	TGCGCCAGCAGCCAAGATCGGTCAGCTAGCACAGATACGCAGTATTTT	CASSQDRSASTDTQYF
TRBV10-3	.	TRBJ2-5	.	TGTGCCATCAGTGAGGTTTGGGGCCAAGAGACCCAGTACTTC	CAISEVWGQETQYF
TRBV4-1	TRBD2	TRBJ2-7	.	TGCGCCAGCAGCCAAGATGGGGCTAGCGGGTTTTACGAGCAGTACTTC	CASSQDGASGFYEQYF
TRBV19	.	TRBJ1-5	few	TGTGCCAGTAGTATAGATCGCAGGGCCGAGCAGCCCCAGCATTTT	CASSIDRRAEQPQHF
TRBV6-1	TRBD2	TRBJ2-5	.	TGTGCCAGCAGTGAACTAGCGGGGGGGCAAGAGACCCAGTACTTC	CASSELAGGQETQYF
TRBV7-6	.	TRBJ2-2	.	TGTGCCAGCAGCTTAGTACTCACTCAGAGAAACACCGGGGAGCTGTTTTTT	CASSLVLTQRNTGELFF
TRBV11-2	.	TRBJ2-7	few	TGTGCCAGCAGCTTTGACCAGGGTCCCTACGAGCAGTACTTC	CASSFDQGPYEQYF
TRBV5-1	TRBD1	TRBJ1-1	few	TGCGCCACCAAAACGGGACAGGGGACTGAAGCTTTCTTT	CATKTGQGTEAFF
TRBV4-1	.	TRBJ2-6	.	TGCGCCAGCAGCCAAGGACAGACGAGCTCTGGGGCCAACGTCCTGACTTTC	CASSQGQTSSGANVLTF
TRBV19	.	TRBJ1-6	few	TGTGCCAGTAGTACGATACAGGGTTCGATTTCACCCCTCCACTTT	CASSTIQGSISPLHF
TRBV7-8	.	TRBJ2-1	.	TGTGCCAGCAGCTCGACCGAAGGCAACTACAATGAGCAGTTCTTC	CASSSTEGNYNEQFF
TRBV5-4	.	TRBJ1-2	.	TGTGCCAGCAGCCGCGGGGGGGGGACCTTCGGTGGCTACACCTTC	CASSRGGGTFGGYTF
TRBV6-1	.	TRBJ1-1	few	TGTGCCAGCAGTGAAGCGGGGGCCACTGAAGCTTTCTTT	CASSEAGATEAFF
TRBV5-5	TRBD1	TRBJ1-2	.	TGTGCCAGCAGCTGGGACAGGGGACTCTATGGCTACACCTTC	CASSWDRGLYGYTF
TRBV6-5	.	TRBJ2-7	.	TGTGCCAGCAGGACCGGGGCCTCCTACGAGCAGTACTTC	CASRTGASYEQYF